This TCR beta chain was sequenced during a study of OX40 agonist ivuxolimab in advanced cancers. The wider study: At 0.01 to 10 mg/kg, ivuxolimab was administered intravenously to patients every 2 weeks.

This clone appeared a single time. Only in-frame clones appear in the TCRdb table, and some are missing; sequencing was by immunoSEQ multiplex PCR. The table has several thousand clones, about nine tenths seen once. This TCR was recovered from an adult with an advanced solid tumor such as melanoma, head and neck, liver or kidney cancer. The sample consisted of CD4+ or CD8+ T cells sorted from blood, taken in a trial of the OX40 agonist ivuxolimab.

The CDR3 loop reads CASSYSRGGGRETQYF. CDR3 sequence (DNA): TGTGCCAGCAGTTACTCCCGGGGGGGAGGGCGAGAGACCCAGTACTTC. This chain uses TRBV6-5 with TRBJ2-5, with 8 nucleotides matching TRBD2. Losses at the gene ends were 0 bases for V and 4 bases for J; bases not matched to a gene: 7. This CDR3 has 16 amino acids. Germline V gene sequence: CDR1 MNHEY, CDR2 SVGAGI.